This T cell receptor beta chain was captured in a study of control samples from healthy donors and cancer patients. Assay used: immunoSEQ multiplex PCR; TCRdb lists only in-frame clones, some missing. This table holds fewer than 95,000 clones, more than 75% found once. This CDR3 has 15 residues. Germline CDR1 LGHNA, CDR2 YSLEER. Losses at the gene ends were 0 bases for V and 3 bases for J; bases not matched to a gene: 4. On this clone: Additional DNA sequences in this sample encode the identical CDR3.

The receptor was isolated from a woman aged 40 to 50 in good health. Sequencing was done on a sample of blood. This chain connects TRBV4-3 to TRBJ2-7; 8 bases are a match to TRBD2. CDR3 region: CASSQEGAGGYEQYF. CDR3 bases: TGCGCCAGCAGCCAAGAGGGTGCGGGGGGCTACGAGCAGTACTTC.